The rows below give T cell receptor beta chains drawn from one sample of a study of molecular identifiers for immune sequencing clone quantification. TCRdb reprocessed the PCR reads via MiXCR and lists one record per CDR3 protein. The table has about 65,000 distinct CDR3 sequences, about 18% seen once. Sequencing was performed on naive CD8+ T cells from blood, with Jurkat cell RNA spiked in. The receptors stem from a human donor in good health. Some libraries in this study had Jurkat cell RNA spiked in. Both conserved end residues are part of each CDR3. The order of the fields is J gene, D gene, clone size, V gene, CDR3 protein, CDR3 DNA. D genes are given only for firm matches. Rows give clone size only sometimes, using once, few, many, or a class for an expanded clone.

TRBJ2-3,TRBD1,many,TRBV11-2,CASRDRVAGTDTQYF,TGTGCCAGCCGGGACAGGGTTGCGGGAACAGATACGCAGTATTTT
TRBJ2-1,-,-,TRBV7-6,CASSPEVGNEQFF,TGTGCCAGCAGCCCAGAGGTTGGCAATGAGCAGTTCTTC
TRBJ2-1,TRBD2,many,TRBV9,CASSVRMQTSGSSYNEQFF,TGTGCCAGCAGCGTCCGTATGCAAACTAGCGGGAGCTCCTACAATGAGCAGTTCTTC
TRBJ2-7,-,many,TRBV19,CASSRRGYEQYF,TGTGCCAGTAGTCGCAGGGGTTACGAGCAGTACTTC
TRBJ1-1,-,-,TRBV27,CASSPTRAGEGYTEAFF,TGTGCCAGCAGTCCTACCAGGGCAGGGGAGGGGTATACTGAAGCTTTCTTT
TRBJ2-7,TRBD1,many,TRBV29-1,CSVRTGDSYEQYF,TGCAGCGTGAGGACAGGCGACTCCTACGAGCAGTACTTC
TRBJ1-5,-,many,TRBV7-9,CASSLDQGDQPQHF,TGTGCCAGCAGCTTAGACCAGGGAGATCAGCCCCAGCATTTT
TRBJ2-1,-,many,TRBV19,CASSTVNTNEQFF,TGTGCCAGTAGTACAGTAAACACGAATGAGCAGTTCTTC
TRBJ2-3,-,many,TRBV4-2,CASSQDGDSAEADTQYF,TGTGCCAGCAGCCAAGACGGGGATAGCGCCGAGGCAGATACGCAGTATTTT
TRBJ2-2,TRBD2,many,TRBV6-6,CASSYLAGANTGELFF,TGTGCCAGCAGTTACCTAGCGGGAGCGAACACCGGGGAGCTGTTTTTT
TRBJ2-3,TRBD2,many,TRBV7-8,CASSLALAGGRLDTQYF,TGTGCCAGCAGCTTAGCCCTAGCGGGAGGTCGATTAGATACGCAGTATTTT
TRBJ1-1,-,many,TRBV28,CASALRWGAGRNTEAFF,TGTGCCAGCGCCCTTCGGTGGGGCGCTGGGAGGAACACTGAAGCTTTCTTT
TRBJ1-2,-,-,TRBV4-3,CAGSQGSGIVGAYGYTF,TGCGCCGGCAGCCAAGGTTCAGGGATTGTTGGCGCTTATGGCTACACCTTC
TRBJ1-1,-,-,TRBV29-1,CSVTPGHPTVYEDTEAFF,TGCAGCGTGACACCGGGACACCCGACGGTTTATGAGGACACTGAAGCTTTCTTT
TRBJ2-7,TRBD2,-,TRBV14,CASSQNSGPAYEQYF,TGTGCCAGCAGCCAAAATAGCGGGCCCGCCTACGAGCAGTACTTC
TRBJ2-7,-,few,TRBV27,CASSLIDPSYEQYF,TGTGCCAGCAGTTTAATCGACCCGTCCTACGAGCAGTACTTC
TRBJ1-5,-,many,TRBV20-1,CSASPWQGNPQPQHF,TGCAGTGCCTCCCCCTGGCAGGGAAACCCTCAGCCCCAGCATTTT
TRBJ2-7,-,many,TRBV20-1,CSARDETSRYEQYF,TGCAGTGCTAGAGACGAGACATCCCGTTACGAGCAGTACTTC
TRBJ2-3,-,many,TRBV7-9,CASSPGSTDTQYF,TGTGCCAGCAGCCCGGGCTCCACAGATACGCAGTATTTT
TRBJ2-7,TRBD1,-,TRBV7-9,CASSSSGTGGYEQYF,TGTGCCAGCAGCTCCTCCGGGACAGGGGGCTACGAGCAGTACTTC
TRBJ1-1,-,many,TRBV7-9,CASSSDSSEAFF,TGTGCCAGCAGCTCGGACAGTTCTGAAGCTTTCTTT
TRBJ2-7,-,few,TRBV2,CASSEFYGGAEQYF,TGTGCCAGCAGTGAATTTTACGGGGGCGCCGAGCAGTACTTC
TRBJ2-7,TRBD2,many,TRBV28,CASGGVREEAWEQYF,TGTGCCAGCGGAGGGGTGCGGGAGGAAGCTTGGGAGCAGTACTTC
TRBJ2-3,TRBD2,many,TRBV4-3,CTSSLGTSGSVDTQYF,TGCACCAGCAGCCTAGGGACTAGCGGGAGCGTAGATACGCAGTATTTT
TRBJ2-3,-,many,TRBV27,CASSLSSAAGAPLDTQYF,TGTGCCAGCAGTTTATCAAGCGCGGCGGGGGCCCCCTTGGATACGCAGTATTTT
TRBJ2-1,TRBD1,few,TRBV6-5,CASRLTGPYNEQFF,TGTGCCAGCAGGTTGACAGGGCCCTACAATGAGCAGTTCTTC
TRBJ1-5,-,few,TRBV4-3,CASSQGALGWEDNQPQHF,TGCGCCAGCAGCCAGGGGGCCCTAGGATGGGAAGACAATCAGCCCCAGCATTTT
TRBJ2-1,TRBD2,many,TRBV7-2,CASIHPQRLAVNEQFF,TGTGCCAGCATCCACCCCCAACGACTAGCGGTTAATGAGCAGTTCTTC
TRBJ1-5,-,-,TRBV5-1,CASSLGTQGNQPRHF,TGCGCCAGCAGCTTGGGGACTCAGGGCAATCAGCCCCGGCATTTT
TRBJ2-7,-,-,TRBV5-6,CAGSFGGGVSEESYEQYF,TGTGCCGGCAGCTTTGGAGGGGGCGTCTCGGAAGAATCCTACGAGCAGTACTTC
TRBJ2-7,-,many,TRBV7-2,CASSGERTYEQYF,TGTGCCAGCAGCGGGGAGCGGACCTACGAGCAGTACTTC
TRBJ2-1,TRBD2,many,TRBV24-1,CATSGTSGAYNEQFF,TGTGCCACCAGCGGGACTAGCGGAGCCTACAATGAGCAGTTCTTC
TRBJ2-2,-,many,TRBV2,CASIRAGELFF,TGTGCCAGCATTAGAGCCGGGGAGCTGTTTTTT
TRBJ2-7,TRBD2,many,TRBV3-1,CASSQDISALAGSYEQYF,TGTGCCAGCAGCCAAGATATCTCGGCCCTAGCGGGCTCCTACGAGCAGTACTTC
TRBJ2-3,TRBD2,many,TRBV7-2,CASSLGSGRAYTDTQYF,TGTGCCAGCAGCTTAGGTAGCGGGAGGGCCTACACCGATACGCAGTATTTT